Listed below are T cell receptor beta chains from one sample, sequenced in a study of CD8+ T cells in alopecia areata. Sequencing used immunoSEQ multiplex PCR; TCRdb keeps in-frame clones, though not all of them. The top ten clones hold about 11% of a sample with around 120,000 clones, about 50% of them seen once. Sample: NKG2D-low CD8+ T cells sorted from blood. The receptor set was obtained from a human donor with alopecia areata. Both conserved end residues are part of each CDR3. A D gene is named only where the DNA matches it firmly. Only some rows state a clone size, as once, few, many or a class for expanded clones.

TRBJ2-7,.,TRBV29-1,13,few,TGCAGCGTTGAAGGGACAGCAGAATACGAGCAGTACTTC,CSVEGTAEYEQYF
TRBJ1-4,.,TRBV29-1,12,.,TGCAGCGTTGAAGTTGACGGTGAAAAACTGTTTTTT,CSVEVDGEKLFF
TRBJ2-1,.,TRBV29-1,13,.,TGCAGCGTTGAGTACGATACTCACAATGAGCAGTTCTTC,CSVEYDTHNEQFF
TRBJ2-1,.,TRBV27,14,.,TGTGCCAGCAGTTTAGTGGCCCCCGGGATTGAGCAGTTCTTC,CASSLVAPGIEQFF
TRBJ2-2,.,TRBV29-1,14,.,TGCAGCGTTGTGGGGGGCGCGGGGACCGGGGAGCTGTTTTTT,CSVVGGAGTGELFF
TRBJ2-3,TRBD2,TRBV29-1,15,.,TGCAGCGTTGATCCGGGACTAGCGTTCACAGATACGCAGTATTTT,CSVDPGLAFTDTQYF
TRBJ2-2,.,TRBV9,13,.,TGTGCCAGCAGCCATACAGGGACCGGGGAGCTGTTTTTT,CASSHTGTGELFF
TRBJ2-1,TRBD1,TRBV29-1,15,few,TGCAGCGTTGACCCGGGACAGATCGATGGGTACGAGCAGTTCTTC,CSVDPGQIDGYEQFF
TRBJ1-2,.,TRBV27,13,.,TGTGCCAGCAGCCCCTTGGAAGAGGATGGCTACACCTTC,CASSPLEEDGYTF
TRBJ2-7,.,TRBV6-5,12,.,TGTGCCAGCTCTGCCGGGGTCCACGAGCAGTACTTC,CASSAGVHEQYF
TRBJ2-1,.,TRBV11-2,15,.,TGTGCCAGCAGCTTAGTGCTGGCCGGCTACAATGAGCAGTTCTTC,CASSLVLAGYNEQFF
TRBJ1-1,.,TRBV5-6,12,.,TGTGCCAGCAGCTTGGGGGGGCCTGAAGCTTTCTTT,CASSLGGPEAFF
TRBJ2-1,.,TRBV30,15,.,TGTGCCTGGAGAGGGTGGCCGAGCTCCTACAATGAGCAGTTCTTC,CAWRGWPSSYNEQFF
TRBJ2-3,.,TRBV9,16,.,TGTGCCAGCAGCGTCGAGGGGGGTGTCGGCACAGATACGCAGTATTTT,CASSVEGGVGTDTQYF
TRBJ2-7,.,TRBV30,13,.,TGTGCCTGGGGGTTTAGGGCAATCCACGAGCAGTACTTC,CAWGFRAIHEQYF
TRBJ2-2,.,TRBV29-1,14,.,TGCAGCGTTGACTGGGGGCAGGGCACCGGGGAGCTGTTTTTT,CSVDWGQGTGELFF